This TCR beta chain came from a study of blood T cell repertoires in COVID-19. The cohort comprised adults aged 18 to 89 years residing in about two dozen US areas. In the authors' workflow: The assay estimated nucleated cells by amplifying reference gene primers. The repertoire was sequenced with immunoSEQ multiplex PCR; TCRdb's copy has only in-frame clones and lacks some. V, J and clone size were drawn from that table, and D and trimming were deduced from the DNA. Here the sample spans 200,000 to 250,000 clones, approximately 83% being singletons. The CDR3 runs 18 residues. The junction had 6 bases not matched to a gene; V was cut back by 2 bases and J by 2 bases. The germline V gene encodes CDR1 SGHTA and CDR2 FQGNSA.

The sample comprised PBMCs or T cells enriched from blood (not recorded which). The clonotype originates from a woman aged 40 to 49 with acute COVID-19. This rearrangement joins TRBV7-2 to TRBJ2-6, with 10 bases that match TRBD1. Here the CDR3 DNA reads TGTGCCAGCAGCTTAAGGGACAGGGGTCTTCCTGGGGCCAACGTCCTGACTTTC. Its translation: CASSLRDRGLPGANVLTF. The entire variable domain, with the rest obtained from reference TRBV7-2 and TRBJ2-6, is as follows: GAGVSQSPSNKVTEKGKDVELRCDPISGHTALYWYRQSLGQGLEFLIYFQGNSAPDKSGLPSDRFSAERTGGSVSTLTIQRTQQEDSAVYLCASSLRDRGLPGANVLTFGAGSRLTVL.